Below are 13 T cell receptor beta chains sequenced from a single sample in a study of monozygotic twins with inflammatory bowel disease. After re-calling the 5' RACE reads, TCRdb lists one entry per CDR3 protein, DNA absent. The sample table sets out approximately 330,000 distinct CDR3 sequences. Sequencing input: blood. These receptors were taken from a human donor with ulcerative colitis or Crohn's disease, or a healthy co-twin of an affected twin (not recorded which).

The rearrangement uses TRBV7-8 and TRBJ2-5; with no DNA, the TCRdb D assignment of TRBD2 cannot be verified. Germline V lookup: CDR1 SGHVS, CDR2 FQNEAQ. CDR3 length: 16 amino acids. CDR3 in amino acids: CASSPYSGSSGETQYF.

This rearrangement joins TRBV7-2 to TRBJ2-3; as DNA is missing, the TRBD1 call by TCRdb cannot be tested. CDR3 length: 15 residues. Germline V gene lookup returns CDR1 SGHTA and CDR2 FQGNSA. CDR3 residues: CASRSDPPSTDTQYF.

The rearrangement joins TRBV5-5 to TRBJ1-4. The CDR3 contains 14 residues. Germline V CDR1 and CDR2: SGHKS, YYEKEE (reference sequence). CDR3 region: CASADFATNEKLFF. Based on the CDR3 plus reference TRBV5-5 and TRBJ1-4, the full variable domain is DAGVTQSPTHLIKTRGQQVTLRCSPISGHKSVSWYQQVLGQGPQFIFQYYEKEERGRGNFPDRFSARQFPNYSSELNVNALLLGDSALYLCASADFATNEKLFFGSGTQLSVL.

The rearrangement joins TRBV11-2 to TRBJ1-2; without DNA, the TCRdb call of TRBD1 cannot be checked. CDR3 length: 14 residues. Germline assignment: CDR1 SGHAT and CDR2 FQNNGV. CDR3: CASSLVGPSYGYTF. Looking up the rest from reference TRBV11-2 and TRBJ1-2 gives the full variable domain: EAGVAQSPRYKIIEKRQSVAFWCNPISGHATLYWYQQILGQGPKLLIQFQNNGVVDDSQLPKDRFSAERLKGVDSTLKIQPAKLEDSAVYLCASSLVGPSYGYTFGSGTRLTVV.

CDR3 residues: CASSLGRSAPSTDTQYF. The chain carries TRBV7-2 and TRBJ2-3; TCRdb designates TRBD2, a call that cannot be tested without DNA. CDR1 SGHTA and CDR2 FQGNSA come from the germline V gene. This CDR3 is built from 17 residues.

The gene calls are TRBV10-3 and TRBJ1-2. The CDR3 has 11 residues. Germline V CDR1 and CDR2: ENHRY, SYGVKD. The CDR3 reads CAISEMGGYTF.

This chain connects TRBV28 to TRBJ2-7; the TCRdb call, TRBD2, lacks DNA for checking. CDR1 is MDHEN and CDR2 is SYDVKM in the germline V gene. This CDR3 region has 18 residues. The CDR3 sequence is CASSLAYRGPSFYDEQYF.

The V call is TRBV24-1, the J call TRBJ1-2. Germline CDR1 and CDR2: KGHDR and SFDVKD. This CDR3 region has 13 residues. This CDR3 reads CATSGEEIYGYTF.

The chain couples TRBV30 to TRBJ1-1. Germline assignment: CDR1 GTSNPN and CDR2 SVGIG (reference sequence). There are 13 residues in the CDR3. CDR3 in amino acids: CAWSGYRFGGAFF.

CDR3 protein: CASSLAAGADNSPLHF. J is TRBJ1-6 and V is TRBV5-1; TCRdb returns TRBD1, unconfirmable since there is no DNA. The CDR3 is 16 residues long. From germline, CDR1 is SGHRS and CDR2 YFSETQ.

The chain's CDR3 is CATSDPSGRAYNEQFF. The chain has TRBV24-1 and TRBJ2-1; the D call from TCRdb, TRBD2, cannot be confirmed without DNA. The CDR3 runs to 16 residues. Germline-derived CDR1 and CDR2 are KGHDR and SFDVKD.

This chain links TRBV10-3 with TRBJ2-3; with no DNA, the TCRdb D assignment of TRBD2 cannot be verified. Germline V lookup: CDR1 ENHRY, CDR2 SYGVKD. This CDR3 spans 18 amino acids. CDR3 amino acids: CAISESPGSGGSQDTQYF.

The chain joins TRBV12-3 or TRBV12-4 to TRBJ1-1; no DNA is available, so the TRBD1 call from TCRdb remains unchecked. CDR3 length: 12 residues. CDR3 sequence: CASSPGGAEAFF.